This T cell receptor (beta chain) stems from a study of identical twins. This clonotype was recorded a few times. Its antigen is undetermined. TCRdb ran MiXCR on the 5' RACE reads and lists one entry per CDR3 protein. Altogether around 340,000 distinct CDR3 sequences are present, more than 9% being singletons, with the ten largest covering around 6.9%. Findings and limits, study-wide: Models underestimated how often monozygotic twins shared out-of-frame TCR alpha. Excess twin sharing in beta out-of-frame sequences was weaker.

The CDR3 runs 17 residues. V was clipped by 2 bases and J by 0 bases; unmatched bases: 5. The germline gives CDR1 SGHDT, CDR2 YYEEEE. In addition, the sample was reused for a study of yellow fever vaccine responses in identical twins.

The sample comprised CD8+ T cells sorted from blood. V is TRBV5-6 and J is TRBJ2-3; TRBD1 matches at 11 bases. This receptor was identified in a woman under 30 in good health. CDR3 sequence (DNA): TGTGCCAGCAGCTTTGGACAGGGGGCTTTCAGCACAGATACGCAGTATTTT. This codes for CASSFGQGAFSTDTQYF.